This T cell receptor beta chain stems from a study of shared clonotypes between healthy human individuals. V was pared by 5 bases and J by 2 bases, with 10 bases between. The CDR3 length is 13 residues. From germline, CDR1 is LNHDA and CDR2 SQIVND (reference sequence). Generated by immunoSEQ multiplex PCR, the TCRdb table keeps only in-frame clones and is missing some. The sample holds about 2 million clones, 90% to 95% seen once. This sequence joins TRBV19 and TRBJ2-7; no reliable D call. The sequence was obtained from a man younger than 30 in good health. The sample consisted of naive CD4+ T cells sorted from blood. Subset denoted: CD45RA+ positively selected. CDR3 protein: CASSPRGAYEQYF. As DNA, the CDR3 is TGTGCCAGTAGTCCACGAGGAGCCTACGAGCAGTACTTC.